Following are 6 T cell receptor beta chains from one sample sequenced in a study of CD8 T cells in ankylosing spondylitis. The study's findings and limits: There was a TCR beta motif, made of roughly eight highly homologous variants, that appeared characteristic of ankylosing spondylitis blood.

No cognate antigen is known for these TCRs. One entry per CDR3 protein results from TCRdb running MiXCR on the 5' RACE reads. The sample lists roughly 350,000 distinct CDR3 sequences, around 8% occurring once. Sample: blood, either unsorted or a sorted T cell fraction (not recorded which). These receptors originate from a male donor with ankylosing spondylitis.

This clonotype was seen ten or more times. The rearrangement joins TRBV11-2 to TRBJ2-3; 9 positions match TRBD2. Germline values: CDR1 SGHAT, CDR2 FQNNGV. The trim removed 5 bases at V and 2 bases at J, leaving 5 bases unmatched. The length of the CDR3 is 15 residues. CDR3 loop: CASSGAGGPTDTQYF. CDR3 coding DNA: TGTGCCAGCAGCGGGGCGGGAGGGCCCACAGATACGCAGTATTTT.

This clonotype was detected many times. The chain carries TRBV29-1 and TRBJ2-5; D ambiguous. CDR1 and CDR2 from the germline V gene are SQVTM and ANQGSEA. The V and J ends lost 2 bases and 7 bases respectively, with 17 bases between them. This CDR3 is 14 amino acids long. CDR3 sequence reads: CSVELGRGVGTQYF. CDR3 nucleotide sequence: TGCAGCGTTGAACTAGGACGAGGAGTTGGGACCCAGTACTTC.

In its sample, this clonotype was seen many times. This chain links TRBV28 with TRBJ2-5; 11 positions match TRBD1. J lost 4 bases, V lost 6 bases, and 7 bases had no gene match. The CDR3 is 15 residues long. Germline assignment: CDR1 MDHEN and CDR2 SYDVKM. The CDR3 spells CASRGDRGMAETQYF. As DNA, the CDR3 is TGTGCCAGCAGGGGGGACAGGGGGATGGCAGAGACCCAGTACTTC.

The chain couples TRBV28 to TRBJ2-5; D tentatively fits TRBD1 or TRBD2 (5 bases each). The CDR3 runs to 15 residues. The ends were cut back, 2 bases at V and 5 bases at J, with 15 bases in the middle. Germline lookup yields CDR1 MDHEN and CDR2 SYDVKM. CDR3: CASSLRRGVRETQYF. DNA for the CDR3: TGTGCCAGCAGTTTACGCAGAGGGGTGCGTGAGACCCAGTACTTC.

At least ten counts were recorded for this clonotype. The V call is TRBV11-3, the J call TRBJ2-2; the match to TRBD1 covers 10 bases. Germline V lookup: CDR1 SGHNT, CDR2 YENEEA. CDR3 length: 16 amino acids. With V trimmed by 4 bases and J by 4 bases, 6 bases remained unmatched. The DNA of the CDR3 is TGTGCCAGCAGCTCCCGGACAGGGGGTCGCACCGGGGAGCTGTTTTTT. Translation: CASSSRTGGRTGELFF.

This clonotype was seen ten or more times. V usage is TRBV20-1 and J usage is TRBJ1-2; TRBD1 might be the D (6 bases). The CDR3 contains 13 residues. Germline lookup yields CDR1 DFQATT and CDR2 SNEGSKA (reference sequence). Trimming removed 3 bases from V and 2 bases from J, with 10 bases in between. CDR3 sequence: CSASPGENYGYTF. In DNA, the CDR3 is TGCAGTGCTAGTCCAGGGGAAAACTATGGCTACACCTTC.